These 27 T cell receptor beta chains originate from one sample sequenced in a study of human T cells and chemical hapten exposure. Stated time point: pre-sensitization, week 0. Treatment indicated: therapeutic diphenylcyclopropenone sensitization with weekly scalp DPC. TCRdb used MiXCR to reprocess the RACE reads, holding one entry per CDR3 protein. This repertoire shows roughly 380,000 distinct CDR3 sequences, more than 4.5% found once; its top ten account for roughly 2.6%. Sequencing used whole blood, obtained in connection with sensitization to the hapten diphenylcyclopropenone (DPC). The receptors come from a woman aged 50 to 60 with alopecia areata. Some clones in this sample may be carry-over from other donors' samples.

This clonotype was picked up a small number of times. Here the CDR3 reads CASSSIAGTVSYEQYF. The CDR3 DNA reads as TGTGCCAGCAGTTCTATAGCCGGGACGGTTTCCTACGAGCAGTACTTC. The genes are TRBV28 and TRBJ2-7; D might be TRBD1 or TRBD2, each matching 5 bases. Between the trimmed V and J ends, which lost 4 bases and 1 base, there was a span of 17 bases. Germline CDR1 is MDHEN and CDR2 is SYDVKM. This CDR3 region has 16 residues.

The genes are TRBV7-2 and TRBJ1-3, with D possibly TRBD1 on 5 matching bases. V lost 6 bases and J lost 4, with 19 bases in between. The CDR3 has 16 amino acids. CDR1 SGHTA and CDR2 FQGNSA come from the germline V gene. CDR3 bases: TGTGCCAGCAGTTTCTCGAGTCAGGGTTCGGGAAACACCATATATTTT. It encodes CASSFSSQGSGNTIYF.

This clonotype was counted between two and nine times. The gene calls are TRBV20-1 and TRBJ1-6, with 12 bases aligning to TRBD1. Unmatched junction bases numbered 9, after V lost 5 bases and J lost 10 bases. This CDR3 comprises 15 residues. Germline CDR1 DFQATT, CDR2 SNEGSKA (reference sequence). This chain's CDR3 is CSAARDRGRGSPLHF. The DNA for the CDR3 is TGCAGTGCTGCTCGGGACAGGGGGCGTGGGTCACCCCTCCACTTT.

This clonotype was observed a few times. The J gene is TRBJ2-7, the V gene TRBV10-3; 11 bases map to TRBD2. Germline V CDR1 and CDR2: ENHRY, SYGVKD. Trimming took 6 bases from V and 2 from J; bases not matched to a gene: 6. The CDR3 covers 15 residues. For the CDR3, the DNA is TGTGCCATCAGAGTCCTAGCGGGGGGCGCCTACGAGCAGTACTTC. Protein sequence: CAIRVLAGGAYEQYF.

This clonotype has at least ten counts. This sequence joins TRBV6-1 and TRBJ2-3; D perhaps matches TRBD1 (5 bases). The length of the CDR3 is 10 residues. V was shortened by 7 bases and J by 8 bases, with 7 bases between the two germline ends. Germline V lookup: CDR1 MNHNS, CDR2 SASEGT. This CDR3 is CASIGATQYF. DNA for the CDR3: TGTGCCAGCATAGGGGCTACGCAGTATTTT.

This clonotype was seen many times. The CDR3 reads CASSNSSAETQYF. The CDR3 nucleotides read TGTGCCAGCAGCAATTCTAGCGCAGAGACCCAGTACTTC. The chain has TRBV7-8 and TRBJ2-5; TRBD2 is a possible D gene (6 bases). This CDR3 contains 13 residues. The germline V gene encodes CDR1 SGHVS and CDR2 FQNEAQ. V shed 5 bases and J shed 4 bases, with 11 bases lying between them. The entire variable domain, with the rest obtained from reference TRBV7-8 and TRBJ2-5, is as follows: GAGVSQSPRYKVAKRGQDVALRCDPISGHVSLFWYQQALGQGPEFLTYFQNEAQLDKSGLPSDRFFAERPEGSVSTLKIQRTQQEDSAVYLCASSNSSAETQYFGPGTRLLVL.

The sample holds many counts of this clonotype. The chain has TRBV20-1 and TRBJ2-3; 7 bases line up with TRBD2. V lost 6 bases, J lost 0 bases, and 9 bases stayed unmatched. Germline CDR1 and CDR2: DFQATT and SNEGSKA (reference sequence). The CDR3 runs to 15 residues. CDR3 residues: CSAPPLSGSTDTQYF. The CDR3 DNA follows: TGCAGTGCCCCTCCCCTTAGCGGGAGCACAGATACGCAGTATTTT.

In its sample, this clonotype was seen many times. V usage is TRBV29-1 and J usage is TRBJ2-1, with 7 bases aligning to TRBD2. J gave up 2 bases and V 4 bases, and 5 bases lay outside the gene matches. The germline gives CDR1 SQVTM, CDR2 ANQGSEA. The CDR3 has 14 amino acids. The CDR3 sequence: CSVGQGGTYNEQFF. In DNA, the CDR3 is TGCAGCGTTGGTCAGGGAGGGACCTACAATGAGCAGTTCTTC.

This clonotype was counted at least ten times. This chain joins TRBV6-1 and TRBJ2-4, with 9 bases fitting TRBD2. Germline V gene lookup returns CDR1 MNHNS and CDR2 SASEGT. With V trimmed by 1 base and J by 5 bases, 12 bases remained unmatched. The CDR3 loop spans 18 amino acids. CDR3 sequence (DNA): TGTGCCAGCAGTGAAGAGGTTAGCGGGAGCCTTAGGCAAAACATTCAGTACTTC. Its translation is CASSEEVSGSLRQNIQYF.

This clonotype was observed at least ten times. The J gene is TRBJ2-3, the V gene TRBV20-1; maybe TRBD2 (6 bases). The CDR3 is made up of 10 amino acids. The germline CDR1 and CDR2 sequences are DFQATT and SNEGSKA (reference sequence). Trimming left V 6 bases short and J 14 bases short, with 15 bases between. The CDR3 nucleotides are TGCAGTGCCGCTAGCGAACGGCCGTATTTT. This sequence encodes CSAASERPYF.

This rearrangement joins TRBV2 to TRBJ1-5; 9 bases are a match to TRBD1. The CDR3 totals 13 residues. V lost 7 bases and J lost 4; bases outside the gene matches: 2. CDR1 is SNHLY and CDR2 is FYNNEI in the germline V gene. The CDR3 DNA is TGTGCCAGCAACGGACAGGGGAATCAGCCCCAGCATTTT. The encoded protein is CASNGQGNQPQHF.

In this sample, this clonotype turned up a few times. The rearrangement links TRBV16 to TRBJ1-5, with 10 positions matching TRBD1. Trimming took 4 bases from V and 1 from J; bases not matched to a gene: 10. The germline V gene encodes CDR1 KGHSY and CDR2 FQNENV. This CDR3 region has 18 residues. CDR3 nucleotides: TGTGCCAGCAGCCCAGGGACAGGGGCGTTCTACAGCAATCAGCCCCAGCATTTT. This gives the protein CASSPGTGAFYSNQPQHF.

This clonotype was found a few times. In nucleotides, the CDR3 is TGTGCCAGCAGCCCCAGGACTAGCGGGGAGTGGCGCGAGCAGTTCTTC. Its translation is CASSPRTSGEWREQFF. The rearrangement uses TRBV7-9 and TRBJ2-1; 12 bases are shared with TRBD2. This CDR3 is built from 16 residues. V dropped 5 bases and J dropped 10; count of bases not matched to a gene: 12. CDR1 is SEHNR, CDR2 FQNEAQ, per germline (reference sequence).

V gene TRBV2 combines with J gene TRBJ2-5; perhaps TRBD1 as D (6 bases). The V and J ends lost 5 bases and 3 bases respectively, with 10 bases between them. The germline V gene has CDR1 SNHLY and CDR2 FYNNEI. The CDR3 spans 13 residues. The CDR3 DNA is TGTGCCAGCAGTCCTAACAGGGAAGAGACCCAGTACTTC. This encodes CASSPNREETQYF.

This clonotype appeared a few times. The CDR3 region has the DNA TGTGCCAGCTCGGATCCCGGGCGCCTTTGGGATGAGCAGTTCTTC. It yields the protein CASSDPGRLWDEQFF. The chain joins TRBV12-3 or TRBV12-4 to TRBJ2-1; no firm D call. The CDR3 totals 15 residues. Trimming left V 8 bases short and J 8 bases short, with 22 bases between.

This clonotype occurred a few times. The chain couples TRBV12-3 or TRBV12-4 to TRBJ2-3, with D perhaps TRBD2 (5 bases). Trimming pared 3 bases from V and 5 bases from J, leaving 12 bases between. The CDR3 extends over 14 amino acids. CDR3 coding DNA: TGTGCCAGCAGTTTGAGCGGTCGGTTAGATACGCAGTATTTT. Encoded protein: CASSLSGRLDTQYF.

This clonotype was seen only a few times. As DNA, the CDR3 is TGTGCCAGCAGCCGGACTCCGGGACAGGGCCCCTATGGCTACACCTTC. Its translation is CASSRTPGQGPYGYTF. The chain recombines TRBV4-2 with TRBJ1-2, with TRBD1 matching over 9 bases. Germline V gene sequence: CDR1 LGHNA, CDR2 YNFKEQ. J was trimmed by 4 bases and V by 4 bases; bases with no gene match: 10. The CDR3 totals 16 residues.

In its sample, this clonotype was seen a few times. This rearrangement joins TRBV3-1 to TRBJ2-3; possibly TRBD2 for D (6 bases). The germline V gene encodes CDR1 LGHDT and CDR2 YNNKEL (reference sequence). The V end was cut by 0 bases, the J end by 2 bases, with 15 bases between. This CDR3 has 17 residues. Written as DNA, the CDR3 is TGTGCCAGCAGCCAAGAGATGCTAGCGATTACCACAGATACGCAGTATTTT. Translated, it gives CASSQEMLAITTDTQYF.

In its sample, this clonotype was seen a few times. The genes are TRBV12-3 or TRBV12-4 and TRBJ1-4; D not resolved. The CDR3 length is 16 residues. Trimming left V 0 bases short and J 3 bases short, with 11 bases between. CDR3 nucleotide sequence: TGTGCCAGCAGTTTAGCTTCAGGACCCGCTAATGAAAAACTGTTTTTT. Translation gives CASSLASGPANEKLFF.

This clonotype was counted ten times or more. The chain carries TRBV7-2 and TRBJ2-1; 9 bases map to TRBD2. Germline V gives CDR1 SGHTA, CDR2 FQGNSA. The CDR3 contains 15 residues. The ends lost 7 bases at V and 2 bases at J; junction bases unmatched: 6. The CDR3 DNA reads TGTGCCAGCACTGTTAGCGGGAGCACCTACAATGAGCAGTTCTTC. It codes for CASTVSGSTYNEQFF.

This clonotype appeared many times. The chain uses TRBV6-2 or TRBV6-3 and TRBJ2-7; TRBD1 matches 7 bases. Germline CDR1 and CDR2: MNHEY and SVGEGT. The CDR3 is 16 residues long. Trimming at V came to 5 bases and at J to 3 bases, leaving 13 bases not matched to a gene. CDR3 region: CASSPPQGVKIYEQYF. The CDR3 region has the DNA TGTGCCAGCAGTCCCCCCCAGGGGGTGAAGATCTACGAGCAGTACTTC.

This clonotype was observed a handful of times. The chain recombines TRBV6-5 with TRBJ2-7; tentative D call: TRBD1 (5 bases). This CDR3 region has 15 residues. Deletions cut 0 bases from V and 2 bases from J, with 11 bases between. Germline V lookup: CDR1 MNHEY, CDR2 SVGAGI. The CDR3 nucleotides read TGTGCCAGCAGTTACTCGGACGACAGAGCCTACGAGCAGTACTTC. Its protein is CASSYSDDRAYEQYF.

The chain joins TRBV3-1 to TRBJ1-2, with 10 bases fitting TRBD1. V lost 5 bases to trimming and J lost 1 base; unmatched junction nucleotides: 7. This CDR3 is built from 16 residues. Germline CDR1 and CDR2: LGHDT and YNNKEL (reference sequence). The CDR3 reads CASSSRDRGRNYGYTF. For the CDR3, the DNA is TGTGCCAGCAGCTCCCGGGACAGGGGCCGTAACTATGGCTACACCTTC.

This clonotype occurred many times. This rearrangement joins TRBV29-1 to TRBJ2-3; D perhaps matches TRBD2 (5 bases). CDR1 is SQVTM and CDR2 is ANQGSEA in the germline V gene. The CDR3 contains 13 residues. V was trimmed by 1 base and J by 5 bases, leaving 10 bases between them. The CDR3 nucleotides read TGCAGCGTTGAAGGAGGCGCGGGAGATACGCAGTATTTT. It translates to CSVEGGAGDTQYF.

This clonotype was seen at least ten times. The chain combines TRBV6-5 with TRBJ1-4; TRBD1 aligns across 7 bases. Germline values: CDR1 MNHEY, CDR2 SVGAGI. This CDR3 spans 14 amino acids. V was pared by 6 bases and J by 1 base, with 2 bases of the junction left unmatched. The CDR3, as DNA: TGTGCCAGCAGGTCAGGGGGAACTAATGAAAAACTGTTTTTT. Encoded protein: CASRSGGTNEKLFF.

Worth noting for this clonotype: This may stem from a read error, because a much larger clone lies one nucleotide away. The CDR3 protein is CRGWTDTRYF. In DNA, the CDR3 is TGCAGGGGCTGGACAGATACGCGGTATTTT. The chain employs TRBV29-1 and TRBJ2-3, with a weak D call TRBD1 (6 bases). CDR1 and CDR2 from the germline V gene are SQVTM and ANQGSEA. This CDR3 is 10 amino acids long.

This clonotype was seen ten or more times. The chain carries TRBV12-3 or TRBV12-4 and TRBJ2-1, with D possibly TRBD2 on 6 matching bases. CDR3 length equals 15 residues. V dropped 7 bases and J dropped 2 bases, with 15 bases sitting between them. CDR3 DNA sequence: TGTGCCAGCAATCCAGGACGGGAGCCCTACAATGAGCAGTTCTTC. Protein sequence: CASNPGREPYNEQFF.